The 3 T cell receptor beta chains listed next were all sequenced from one sample in a study of cytomegalovirus exposure and HLA in healthy donors. Clones were sequenced by immunoSEQ multiplex PCR, and TCRdb holds only the in-frame ones, with some missing. Of roughly 310,000 clones in the sample, roughly 86% are singletons; the top ten hold around 0.88%. Sequencing was performed on PBMCs. These receptors were taken from a young man in good health and CMV-seronegative.

This clone was seen once. V gene TRBV25-1 combines with J gene TRBJ2-3, with TRBD1 as a possible D gene (5 bases). The CDR3 has 14 amino acids. Germline V gene lookup returns CDR1 MGHDK and CDR2 SYGVNS. V shed 4 bases and J shed 1 base, with 9 bases lying between them. The CDR3 region is CASSVLGGTDTQYF. The CDR3 nucleotides are TGTGCCAGCAGTGTTCTAGGGGGCACAGATACGCAGTATTTT.

This clone was picked up one time. V and J are TRBV6-5 and TRBJ1-2, with D unresolved. V was cut by 8 bases and J by 8 bases, with 12 bases left in between. The CDR3 sequence is 11 residues long. Germline CDR1 and CDR2: MNHEY and SVGAGI. The CDR3 nucleotides read TGTGCCAGCCATTCTCTGGGCGGCTACACCTTC. Translating gives CASHSLGGYTF.

This sequence joins TRBV5-4 and TRBJ2-5; TRBD1 might be the D (5 bases). The CDR3 runs to 14 residues. V was pared by 0 bases and J by 2 bases, with 8 bases between. Per germline, CDR1 SGHNT and CDR2 YYREEE (reference sequence). Here the CDR3 reads CASSLADRQETQYF. CDR3 coding DNA: TGTGCCAGCAGCTTGGCCGACAGACAAGAGACCCAGTACTTC. Drawing the rest from reference TRBV5-4 and TRBJ2-5, the complete variable domain is ETGVTQSPTHLIKTRGQQVTLRCSSQSGHNTVSWYQQALGQGPQFIFQYYREEENGRGNFPPRFSGLQFPNYSSELNVNALELDDSALYLCASSLADRQETQYFGPGTRLLVL.